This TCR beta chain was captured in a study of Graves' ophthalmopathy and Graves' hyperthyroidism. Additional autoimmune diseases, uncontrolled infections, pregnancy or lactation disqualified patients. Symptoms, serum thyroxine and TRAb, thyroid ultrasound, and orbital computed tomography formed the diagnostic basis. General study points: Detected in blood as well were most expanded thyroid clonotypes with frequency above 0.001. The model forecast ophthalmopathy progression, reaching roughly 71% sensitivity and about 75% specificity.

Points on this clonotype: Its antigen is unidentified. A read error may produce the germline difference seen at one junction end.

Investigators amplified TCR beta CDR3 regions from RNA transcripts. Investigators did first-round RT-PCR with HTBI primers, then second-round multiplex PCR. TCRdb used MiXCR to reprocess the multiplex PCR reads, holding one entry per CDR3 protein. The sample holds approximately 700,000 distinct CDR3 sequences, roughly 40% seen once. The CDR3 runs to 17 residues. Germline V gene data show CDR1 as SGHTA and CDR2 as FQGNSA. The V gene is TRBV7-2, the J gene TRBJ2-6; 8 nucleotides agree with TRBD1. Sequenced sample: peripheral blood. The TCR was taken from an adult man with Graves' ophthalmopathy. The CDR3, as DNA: TGCGCCAGCAGCCAATGGGACAGGAGATCTGGGGCCAACGTCCTGACTTTC. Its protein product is CASSQWDRRSGANVLTF.